This passage covers 26 T cell receptor beta chains from one sample sequenced in a study of cytotoxic CD8 clonotypes in ibrutinib-treated CLL. Measured with immunoSEQ multiplex PCR; TCRdb has only the in-frame clones, and not every one. The sample contains 190,000 or so clones, around three quarters of which appear only once. Material: PBMCs, obtained after 24 months of ibrutinib treatment. All receptors come from a human donor with chronic lymphocytic leukemia.

This chain links TRBV20-1 with TRBJ2-7; 11 positions match TRBD1. Trimming took 7 bases from V and 7 from J; bases not matched to a gene: 3. The CDR3 length is 11 residues. Germline values: CDR1 DFQATT, CDR2 SNEGSKA (reference sequence). The CDR3 region is CSGTGGWEQYF. The CDR3 nucleotides read TGCAGTGGGACAGGGGGCTGGGAGCAGTACTTC.

The V and J genes are TRBV11-1 and TRBJ1-3; D remains ambiguous. CDR1 is SGHAT, CDR2 FQDESV, per germline (reference sequence). The V end was cut by 5 bases, the J end by 1 base, with 9 bases between. This CDR3 is 14 amino acids long. The CDR3 nucleotides are TGTGCCAGCAGCGGTGCGCGATCTGGAAACACCATATATTTT. Translated: CASSGARSGNTIYF.

The J gene is TRBJ2-7, the V gene TRBV7-6; 7 bases are a match to TRBD2. The V and J ends lost 6 bases and 3 bases, in that order; junction bases with no gene match: 8. The germline V gene encodes CDR1 SGHVS and CDR2 FNYEAQ. CDR3 length: 14 amino acids. CDR3 residues: CASRRLAGGYEQYF. Written as DNA, the CDR3 is TGTGCCAGCAGGCGTTTAGCGGGTGGCTACGAGCAGTACTTC.

V is TRBV10-3 and J is TRBJ2-7, with D uncertain. Looked up from germline, CDR1 is ENHRY and CDR2 is SYGVKD. The CDR3 has 15 residues. Trimming pared 4 bases from V and 0 bases from J, leaving 13 bases between. CDR3 sequence (DNA): TGTGCCATCAGTGGATCCCTAAGCAGCTCCTACGAGCAGTACTTC. Its protein product is CAISGSLSSSYEQYF.

The rearrangement uses TRBV2 and TRBJ2-1; D not certain. In germline, CDR1 is SNHLY, CDR2 FYNNEI. This CDR3 is built from 14 residues. The V and J ends lost 0 bases and 4 bases respectively, with 7 bases between them. In DNA form, the CDR3 reads TGTGCCAGCAGTGAAGCGGGTTCATACAATGAGCAGTTCTTC. Residues: CASSEAGSYNEQFF.

The rearrangement uses TRBV18 and TRBJ1-1; D possibly corresponds to TRBD1 (6 bases). This CDR3 spans 13 amino acids. Trimming stripped 2 bases from V and 7 bases from J, with 11 bases between. Germline V gene sequence: CDR1 KGHSH, CDR2 LQKENI. This CDR3 reads CASSPGQGREAFF. DNA of the CDR3: TGTGCCAGCTCACCAGGGCAGGGGCGTGAAGCTTTCTTT.

This chain joins TRBV5-6 and TRBJ2-7, with 11 bases that match TRBD2. In germline, CDR1 is SGHDT, CDR2 YYEEEE. This CDR3 comprises 16 residues. V gave up 2 bases and J gave up 1 base; unmatched junction bases: 5. CDR3 protein: CASSFPSGRPSYEQYF. CDR3 DNA sequence: TGTGCCAGCAGCTTTCCTAGCGGGAGGCCTTCCTACGAGCAGTACTTC.

The chain's CDR3 is CASSQDMSTTEAFF. CDR3 DNA: TGCGCCAGCAGCCAAGACATGAGTACCACTGAAGCTTTCTTT. The chain couples TRBV4-3 to TRBJ1-1; no clear D gene. CDR3 size: 14 residues. CDR1 is LGHNA and CDR2 is YSLEER in the germline V gene. With 0 bases removed from V and 4 bases from J, the gap between germline ends came to 9 bases.

The chain couples TRBV20-1 to TRBJ2-3; D gene ambiguous. Germline V gives CDR1 DFQATT, CDR2 SNEGSKA (reference sequence). The V gene lost 3 bases and the J gene lost 4 bases, with 5 bases spanning the gap. CDR3 size: 11 residues. The CDR3 DNA is TGCAGTGCTAGCAAGGCAGATACGCAGTATTTT. Amino acids: CSASKADTQYF.

The chain recombines TRBV7-3 with TRBJ2-7, with 7 bases identical to TRBD2. J gave up 7 bases and V 1 base, and 4 bases lay outside the gene matches. Germline CDR1 reads SGHTA; CDR2 reads FQGTGA. The CDR3 runs 13 residues. Written as DNA, the CDR3 is TGTGCCAGCAGCTTAAGTCCAGCGGGGGAGCAGTACTTC. This gives the protein CASSLSPAGEQYF.

V and J are TRBV4-2 and TRBJ1-5; 8 bases align to TRBD1. This CDR3 is built from 20 residues. V lost 3 bases to trimming and J lost 2 bases; unmatched junction nucleotides: 18. CDR1 and CDR2 (germline): LGHNA, YNFKEQ. CDR3 bases: TGTGCCAGCAGCCAGGACCGGGACAGGCCTGTGGGATATGGCAATCAGCCCCAGCATTTT. Translating gives CASSQDRDRPVGYGNQPQHF.

The V call is TRBV2, the J call TRBJ1-4; 11 nucleotides agree with TRBD1. There are 15 residues in the CDR3. V lost 2 bases to trimming and J lost 7 bases; unmatched junction nucleotides: 3. Germline V gene data show CDR1 as SNHLY and CDR2 as FYNNEI. The CDR3 DNA is TGTGCCAGCAGTGAATGGGACAGGGGGTCTGAAAAACTGTTTTTT. It is translated as CASSEWDRGSEKLFF.

This clone was detected a few times. J is TRBJ2-3 and V is TRBV4-2, with TRBD2 matching over 13 bases. Germline trimming cut 4 bases from V and 5 bases from J; bases unmatched to any gene: 6. Germline CDR1 and CDR2: LGHNA and YNFKEQ. There are 16 residues in the CDR3. The CDR3 DNA sequence: TGTGCCAGCAGCCCACGACTAGCGGGAGGACTAGATACGCAGTATTTT. It specifies CASSPRLAGGLDTQYF.

The genes are TRBV2 and TRBJ2-3, with TRBD2 identical over 13 bases. Germline V CDR1 and CDR2: SNHLY, FYNNEI. J lost 0 bases, V lost 4 bases, and 4 bases had no gene match. The CDR3 is 17 residues long. The CDR3 sequence is CASSGTSGSSSTDTQYF. The CDR3 DNA reads TGTGCCAGCAGTGGGACTAGCGGGAGCTCGAGCACAGATACGCAGTATTTT.

The chain combines TRBV1 with TRBJ2-5; no check of the table's D call, TRBD2, against the DNA was made. TRBV1 is given as a pseudogene. The CDR3 length is 16 residues. This CDR3 is CTSSHGYGRAGETQYF. CDR3 bases: TGCACCAGCAGCCATGGGTACGGGAGGGCCGGGGAGACCCAGTACTTC.

The chain has TRBV9 and TRBJ2-3, with D possibly matching TRBD1 (5 bases). This CDR3 comprises 16 residues. The germline V gene has CDR1 SGDLS and CDR2 YYNGEE. The germline V and J ends were trimmed by 3 bases and 6 bases, with 20 bases remaining between them. In DNA, the CDR3 is TGTGCCAGCAGCGAAAAGGGGATGGGTTTTTCGGATACGCAGTATTTT. Protein sequence: CASSEKGMGFSDTQYF.

V is TRBV11-3 and J is TRBJ2-1, with 9 bases identical to TRBD1. CDR3 size: 15 residues. Losses at the gene ends were 5 bases for V and 3 bases for J; bases not matched to a gene: 5. Germline V CDR1 and CDR2: SGHNT, YENEEA. CDR3 sequence reads: CASSQDRGLYNEQFF. In DNA form, the CDR3 reads TGTGCCAGCAGCCAGGACAGGGGACTCTACAATGAGCAGTTCTTC.

As concerns this clone: The sample holds other DNA sequences that translate to the same CDR3. The chain carries TRBV5-6 and TRBJ2-3; D is undetermined. The germline gives CDR1 SGHDT, CDR2 YYEEEE. V was shortened by 2 bases and J by 3 bases, with 4 bases between the two germline ends. The CDR3 is 12 amino acids. DNA for the CDR3: TGTGCCAGCAGCTTACTGACAGATACGCAGTATTTT. The encoded protein is CASSLLTDTQYF.

The rearrangement joins TRBV5-1 to TRBJ2-3; 12 nucleotides match TRBD1. The V gene's germline CDR1 is SGHRS and CDR2 YFSETQ. This CDR3 has 15 amino acids. The trim removed 3 bases at V and 6 bases at J, leaving 5 bases unmatched. CDR3 protein: CASSSGTGGFDTQYF. The CDR3 bases are TGCGCCAGCAGCTCCGGGACAGGGGGCTTCGATACGCAGTATTTT.

This chain joins TRBV9 and TRBJ2-1, with 10 nucleotides matching TRBD2. This CDR3 is 13 amino acids long. The junction had 7 bases not matched to a gene; V was cut back by 4 bases and J by 12 bases. Germline V lookup: CDR1 SGDLS, CDR2 YYNGEE. The CDR3 loop reads CASSSRTSGPQFF. The CDR3, as DNA: TGTGCCAGCAGCTCCAGGACTAGCGGACCGCAGTTCTTC.

This chain uses TRBV15 with TRBJ2-5; unclear D gene. CDR3 size: 15 residues. The germline V gene has CDR1 LNHNV and CDR2 YYDKDF (reference sequence). The ends were cut back, 6 bases at V and 0 bases at J, with 14 bases in the middle. CDR3 sequence: CATRSKSEYQETQYF. The CDR3 nucleotides are TGTGCCACCAGGAGCAAGTCGGAGTACCAAGAGACCCAGTACTTC.

The chain joins TRBV25-1 to TRBJ2-3; 7 positions agree with TRBD2. Trimming at V came to 4 bases and at J to 4 bases, leaving 8 bases not matched to a gene. The CDR3 is made up of 15 amino acids. Germline V lookup: CDR1 MGHDK, CDR2 SYGVNS. CDR3 coding DNA: TGTGCCAGCAGTGCCTTACTAGCGTCTTCAGATACGCAGTATTTT. This gives the protein CASSALLASSDTQYF.

This clone was seen a single time. The V and J genes are TRBV11-3 and TRBJ2-1, with D possibly matching TRBD2 (6 bases). CDR3 length: 13 amino acids. Germline loops: CDR1 SGHNT, CDR2 YENEEA. The germline V and J ends were trimmed by 0 bases and 6 bases, with 6 bases remaining between them. CDR3 nucleotides: TGTGCCAGCAGCTTAGAGCGGGGCAATGAGCAGTTCTTC. This codes for CASSLERGNEQFF.

The sample holds a few counts of this clone. The CDR3 coding sequence is TGTGCCAGCTCACCATGGCAGCCTGGGAACATTCAGTACTTC. Translation: CASSPWQPGNIQYF. The gene calls are TRBV18 and TRBJ2-4; D call uncertain. Trimming left V 2 bases short and J 7 bases short, with 12 bases between. CDR3 length: 14 residues. The V gene's germline CDR1 is KGHSH and CDR2 LQKENI.

The rearrangement joins TRBV5-1 to TRBJ1-1, with a tentative D call TRBD1 (5 bases). The V gene's germline CDR1 is SGHRS and CDR2 YFSETQ. The CDR3 is 14 residues long. V gave up 5 bases and J gave up 0 bases, with 11 bases separating them. CDR3 loop: CASSRGQMNTEAFF. CDR3 coding DNA: TGCGCCAGCAGTCGCGGACAAATGAACACTGAAGCTTTCTTT.

This clone was seen only a few times. The chain links TRBV9 to TRBJ2-1, with TRBD2 matching 11 bases. V lost 0 bases and J lost 7; bases outside the gene matches: 9. The CDR3 consists of 17 residues. Germline assignment: CDR1 SGDLS and CDR2 YYNGEE. The CDR3 nucleotides read TGTGCCAGCAGCGTAGCTTTGAGAACTAGCGGGAGTAATGAGCAGTTCTTC. It yields the protein CASSVALRTSGSNEQFF.